A single sample gave rise to the 30 T cell receptor beta chains below, sequenced in a study of OX40 agonist ivuxolimab in advanced cancers. Library generation was performed with the immunoSEQ multiplex PCR assay. The source is immuneACCESS, and TCRdb retained only in-frame sequences with V and J called. Part of the clones is not carried over; for the studies checked, unresolved V genes explain less than half of this, and the remainder is unexplained. This sample gives tens of thousands of clones in total; roughly nine tenths of them show up just once. Together, the top ten hold 8% to 9.5% of the sample. The starting material was CD4+ or CD8+ T cells sorted from blood, obtained in a trial of the OX40 agonist ivuxolimab. The receptors stem from an adult with an advanced solid tumor such as melanoma, head and neck, liver or kidney cancer.

V is TRBV27 and J is TRBJ1-4; D may be TRBD1 (6 bases). Germline loops: CDR1 MNHEY, CDR2 SMNVEV (reference sequence). Trimming pared 3 bases from V and 7 bases from J, leaving 27 bases between. This CDR3 spans 19 amino acids. The CDR3: CASSLKGGDGQARSEKLFF. The CDR3 DNA reads as TGTGCCAGCAGTTTGAAGGGGGGAGACGGGCAGGCGAGGAGTGAAAAACTGTTTTTT.

The chain combines TRBV2 with TRBJ2-5; D is perhaps TRBD1 (6 bases). Per the germline V gene, CDR1 is SNHLY and CDR2 is FYNNEI. V was clipped by 5 bases and J by 5 bases, with 18 bases between them. CDR3 length: 15 residues. CDR3 sequence reads: CASSTSLGQSETQYF. The DNA of the CDR3 is TGTGCCAGCAGTACTAGTTTAGGACAGTCGGAGACCCAGTACTTC.

The V and J genes are TRBV7-3 and TRBJ1-4, with 9 positions matching TRBD1. This CDR3 has 15 amino acids. J gave up 8 bases and V 2 bases, and 6 bases lay outside the gene matches. The germline V gene encodes CDR1 SGHTA and CDR2 FQGTGA. The CDR3 sequence: CASSLPGQGWEKLFF. The CDR3 coding sequence is TGTGCCAGCAGCTTACCGGGACAGGGCTGGGAAAAACTGTTTTTT.

This clone has a single count. The chain carries TRBV6-5 and TRBJ1-4, with unresolved D. This CDR3 comprises 12 residues. Germline CDR1 and CDR2: MNHEY and SVGAGI. V lost 2 bases, J lost 5 bases, and 3 bases lay in between. CDR3 loop: CASSYRNEKLFF. Written as DNA, the CDR3 is TGTGCCAGCAGTTACCGAAATGAAAAACTGTTTTTT.

The chain joins TRBV9 to TRBJ2-4; 9 positions agree with TRBD1. This CDR3 has 16 amino acids. V shed 1 base, J shed 8 bases, and the junction held 10 bases outside the gene matches. The germline gives CDR1 SGDLS, CDR2 YYNGEE. The CDR3 reads CASSVRDREGRDIQYF. For the CDR3, the DNA is TGTGCCAGCAGCGTACGGGACAGGGAGGGGAGGGACATTCAGTACTTC.

This clone was detected only once. This chain connects TRBV6-5 to TRBJ1-3; TRBD1 matches at 10 bases. The CDR3 has 15 amino acids. From germline, CDR1 is MNHEY and CDR2 SVGAGI. The V gene end was trimmed by 5 bases and the J gene end by 2 bases; junction bases not matched to a gene: 3. CDR3 bases: TGTGCCAGCAGTCAGACAGGGGGCCCTGGAAACACCATATATTTT. Translation gives CASSQTGGPGNTIYF.

J is TRBJ2-1 and V is TRBV18; D is unclear. Germline values: CDR1 KGHSH, CDR2 LQKENI. The V end lost 3 bases, the J end lost 0 bases, and 6 bases lay between the germline ends. The CDR3 is 14 amino acids. CDR3 in DNA: TGTGCCAGCTCACCGGTGAGCTCCTACAATGAGCAGTTCTTC. As protein: CASSPVSSYNEQFF.

J is TRBJ1-2 and V is TRBV7-9; tentative D call: TRBD1 (6 bases). Germline V gene lookup returns CDR1 SEHNR and CDR2 FQNEAQ (reference sequence). V lost 4 bases, J lost 2 bases, and 11 bases lay in between. CDR3 length: 14 residues. CDR3 DNA sequence: TGTGCCAGCAGCTCACCACAGGGAAACTATGGCTACACCTTC. It yields the protein CASSSPQGNYGYTF.

The chain links TRBV5-1 to TRBJ2-7; no clear D. CDR3 length equals 15 residues. Trimming removed 2 bases from V and 3 bases from J, with 15 bases in between. Per the germline V gene, CDR1 is SGHRS and CDR2 is YFSETQ. For the CDR3, the DNA is TGCGCCAGCAGCTTAGCTCAGGTGAAACTCTACGAGCAGTACTTC. It yields the protein CASSLAQVKLYEQYF.

J is TRBJ2-1 and V is TRBV6-1, with 13 bases that match TRBD2. CDR3 length equals 15 residues. V lost 2 bases, J lost 5 bases, and 0 bases stayed unmatched. Germline CDR1 MNHNS, CDR2 SASEGT. The CDR3 sequence is CASSETSGRDNEQFF. The CDR3, as DNA: TGTGCCAGCAGTGAAACTAGCGGGAGGGACAATGAGCAGTTCTTC.

The chain carries TRBV5-1 and TRBJ2-7, with TRBD1 matching 9 bases. Germline CDR1 is SGHRS and CDR2 is YFSETQ. V was pared by 0 bases and J by 3 bases, with 1 base of the junction left unmatched. This CDR3 is 14 amino acids long. The CDR3 reads CASSLEGQGYEQYF. For the CDR3, the DNA is TGCGCCAGCAGCTTGGAGGGACAGGGCTACGAGCAGTACTTC.

The V call is TRBV10-3, the J call TRBJ1-3, with D possibly TRBD1 on 5 matching bases. The CDR3 length is 16 residues. The V and J ends lost 3 bases and 0 bases respectively, with 12 bases between them. The germline V gene encodes CDR1 ENHRY and CDR2 SYGVKD. DNA for the CDR3: TGTGCCATCAGTGAATCCCGGGGGATCTCTGGAAACACCATATATTTT. Encoded protein: CAISESRGISGNTIYF.

The chain employs TRBV19 and TRBJ2-7, with D possibly matching TRBD2 (6 bases). V was trimmed by 5 bases and J by 1 base, leaving 15 bases between them. This CDR3 comprises 15 residues. CDR1 LNHDA and CDR2 SQIVND come from the germline V gene (reference sequence). For the CDR3, the DNA is TGTGCCAGTAGTCCCAGGAGGGGAGCTTCCTACGAGCAGTACTTC. Its translation: CASSPRRGASYEQYF.

The rearrangement uses TRBV4-2 and TRBJ2-3, with 8 bases identical to TRBD2. With V trimmed by 2 bases and J by 1 base, 8 bases remained unmatched. This CDR3 region has 17 residues. Germline-derived CDR1 and CDR2 are LGHNA and YNFKEQ. The CDR3: CASSQQGLAWGTDTQYF. CDR3 coding DNA: TGTGCCAGCAGCCAACAAGGACTAGCTTGGGGCACAGATACGCAGTATTTT.

The DNA for the CDR3 is TGCAGCGTTGATAAAGGGACAGGGCAGCATTTT. The encoded protein is CSVDKGTGQHF. The genes are TRBV29-1 and TRBJ1-5; 9 bases align to TRBD1. Germline CDR1 SQVTM, CDR2 ANQGSEA. The junction had 4 bases not matched to a gene; V was cut back by 3 bases and J by 13 bases. The CDR3 has 11 residues.

This clone was recorded once. The gene calls are TRBV5-6 and TRBJ1-3; D may be TRBD1 (5 bases). In germline, CDR1 is SGHDT, CDR2 YYEEEE. Trimming took off 0 bases at V and 7 bases at J, with 11 bases between the two ends. The CDR3 spans 14 residues. The CDR3, as DNA: TGTGCCAGCAGCTTGGTCGGGGCTTCGAACACCATATATTTT. This encodes CASSLVGASNTIYF.

The genes are TRBV5-7 and TRBJ1-1, with D possibly matching TRBD1 (6 bases). TRBV5-7 is an open reading frame, and its role is uncertain. The CDR3 sequence is 16 residues long. Trimming took 0 bases from V and 0 from J, leaving 12 bases between them. The CDR3, as DNA: TGTGCCAGCAGCTTGGGGGGGGGCCCTGTGAACACTGAAGCTTTCTTT. Translation gives CASSLGGGPVNTEAFF.

This chain connects TRBV7-9 to TRBJ1-5; 7 nucleotides match TRBD1. From germline, CDR1 is SEHNR and CDR2 FQNEAQ (reference sequence). J gave up 6 bases and V 5 bases, and 13 bases lay outside the gene matches. There are 16 residues in the CDR3. The CDR3 DNA follows: TGTGCCAGCAGCCGTACAAATACAGGGGAGGTTCAGCCCCAGCATTTT. This translates into CASSRTNTGEVQPQHF.

The chain links TRBV12-5 to TRBJ2-3, with no clear D. Trimming took 4 bases from V and 0 from J, leaving 2 bases between them. CDR3 length equals 12 residues. Germline V gene lookup returns CDR1 LGHNT and CDR2 FRNRAP. The CDR3 nucleotides read TGTGCTAGTGGTTCCAGCACAGATACGCAGTATTTT. As protein: CASGSSTDTQYF.

This clone was observed once. The chain recombines TRBV2 with TRBJ2-2, with a possible D match to TRBD2 (5 bases). V lost 5 bases, J lost 4 bases, and 11 bases lay in between. The CDR3 is 14 residues long. CDR1 and CDR2 from the germline V gene are SNHLY and FYNNEI. CDR3 residues: CASSPLRGTGELFF. The CDR3 DNA sequence: TGTGCCAGCAGTCCACTTCGGGGCACCGGGGAGCTGTTTTTT.

The V gene is TRBV21-1, the J gene TRBJ1-5; TRBD1 is taken as the D call from the table, unchecked against the DNA. TRBV21-1 is described as a pseudogene. The CDR3 contains 17 residues. The CDR3 DNA is TGTGCCAGCATGTGGGCCGACGACCTCTATAGCAATCAGCCCCAGCATTTT. It is translated as CASMWADDLYSNQPQHF.

V usage is TRBV7-9 and J usage is TRBJ2-3; 14 nucleotides align to TRBD2. After removal of 0 bases from V and 4 bases from J, the junction contained 3 bases not matched to a gene. The CDR3 is 17 amino acids. Germline V gene lookup returns CDR1 SEHNR and CDR2 FQNEAQ (reference sequence). DNA for the CDR3: TGTGCCAGCAGCTTAGCTCCGGGACTAGCGGGAGCAGATACGCAGTATTTT. It specifies CASSLAPGLAGADTQYF.

The J gene is TRBJ2-5, the V gene TRBV30; tentative D call: TRBD2 (6 bases). V was pared by 0 bases and J by 9 bases, with 11 bases between. The germline CDR1 and CDR2 sequences are GTSNPN and SVGIG (reference sequence). This CDR3 contains 12 residues. The CDR3 coding sequence is TGTGCCTGGAGTGTACGGGGGAAACCCCAGTACTTC. As protein: CAWSVRGKPQYF.

This sequence joins TRBV27 and TRBJ2-3; 11 positions agree with TRBD2. Losses at the gene ends were 5 bases for V and 2 bases for J; bases not matched to a gene: 3. This CDR3 region has 15 residues. Germline CDR1 is MNHEY and CDR2 is SMNVEV (reference sequence). CDR3 residues: CASSPLAGATDTQYF. As DNA, the CDR3 is TGTGCCAGCAGTCCACTAGCGGGAGCCACAGATACGCAGTATTTT.

The rearrangement joins TRBV10-2 to TRBJ2-5, with 9 bases identical to TRBD1. The junction had 15 bases not matched to a gene; V was cut back by 2 bases and J by 5 bases. This CDR3 spans 18 amino acids. Germline V gene sequence: CDR1 WSHSY, CDR2 SAAADI. In DNA form, the CDR3 reads TGCGCCAGCAGTGAGATTCGCGGGACAGGGTTGTGGAGGGAGACCCAGTACTTC. Encoded protein: CASSEIRGTGLWRETQYF.

This clone showed up just once. J is TRBJ1-2 and V is TRBV2, with D unresolved. Trimming pared 5 bases from V and 3 bases from J, leaving 7 bases between. Germline CDR1 reads SNHLY; CDR2 reads FYNNEI. The length of the CDR3 is 12 residues. The CDR3 coding sequence is TGTGCCAGCAGTTCGGAATACTATGGCTACACCTTC. Residues: CASSSEYYGYTF.

The sample holds one count of this clone. The chain has TRBV7-8 and TRBJ2-2; D possibly corresponds to TRBD1 (6 bases). The V gene's germline CDR1 is SGHVS and CDR2 FQNEAQ. V dropped 10 bases and J dropped 5 bases, with 23 bases sitting between them. CDR3 length: 16 residues. The CDR3 spells CATLWGSGVETGELFF. The CDR3 DNA reads TGTGCCACCCTCTGGGGGTCAGGGGTCGAGACCGGGGAGCTGTTTTTT.

This chain uses TRBV5-1 with TRBJ2-6, with 13 bases lining up with TRBD2. Germline trimming cut 4 bases from V and 3 bases from J; bases unmatched to any gene: 7. Germline-derived CDR1 and CDR2 are SGHRS and YFSETQ. The CDR3 totals 18 residues. CDR3 in amino acids: CASSPGLAGVGGANVLTF. The CDR3 DNA is TGCGCCAGCAGCCCCGGACTAGCGGGAGTAGGTGGGGCCAACGTCCTGACTTTC. Filled out from reference TRBV5-1 and TRBJ2-6, the complete variable domain reads KAGVTQTPRYLIKTRGQQVTLSCSPISGHRSVSWYQQTPGQGLQFLFEYFSETQRNKGNFPGRFSGRQFSNSRSEMNVSTLELGDSALYLCASSPGLAGVGGANVLTFGAGSRLTVL.

The CDR3, as DNA: TGTGCCAGTTTCTCCGGGACAGGGGACACTGAAGCTTTCTTT. Amino acid sequence: CASFSGTGDTEAFF. V is TRBV2 and J is TRBJ1-1; 10 bases line up with TRBD1. Germline lookup yields CDR1 SNHLY and CDR2 FYNNEI. CDR3 length equals 14 residues. J lost 3 bases, V lost 9 bases, and 7 bases had no gene match.

This rearrangement joins TRBV27 to TRBJ2-3; the match to TRBD1 covers 9 bases. There are 14 residues in the CDR3. V dropped 6 bases and J dropped 6; count of bases not matched to a gene: 7. Looked up from germline, CDR1 is MNHEY and CDR2 is SMNVEV (reference sequence). CDR3 sequence: CASRHGTGRDTQYF. DNA for the CDR3: TGTGCCAGCAGACACGGGACAGGGAGGGATACGCAGTATTTT.